This T cell receptor (beta chain) stems from a study of blood T cell repertoires in COVID-19. Study summary: In each case, the material was cDNA or gDNA derived from T cells, B-cell-depleted T cells, or PBMCs.

As processed by the authors: Estimation of nucleated cell counts relied on the amplification of reference gene primers. The table came from immunoSEQ multiplex PCR; TCRdb's copy has only in-frame clones and leaves some out. D and trimming were read from the DNA, whereas the V and J calls and clone size are those reported in that table. The table records roughly 180,000 clones, 70% to 80% of them present only once. This clone appeared a few times. Per germline, CDR1 SGDLS and CDR2 YYNGEE. CDR3 length equals 14 residues. Trimming removed 0 bases from V and 5 bases from J, with 12 bases in between. This chain joins TRBV9 and TRBJ2-7; no definite D call. The TCR comes from a woman between 55 and 75 years old with COVID-19, enrolled during active disease. The sample was peripheral blood. This CDR3 is CASSVAPDSNEQYF. The CDR3, as DNA: TGTGCCAGCAGCGTAGCGCCAGATTCGAACGAGCAGTACTTC.